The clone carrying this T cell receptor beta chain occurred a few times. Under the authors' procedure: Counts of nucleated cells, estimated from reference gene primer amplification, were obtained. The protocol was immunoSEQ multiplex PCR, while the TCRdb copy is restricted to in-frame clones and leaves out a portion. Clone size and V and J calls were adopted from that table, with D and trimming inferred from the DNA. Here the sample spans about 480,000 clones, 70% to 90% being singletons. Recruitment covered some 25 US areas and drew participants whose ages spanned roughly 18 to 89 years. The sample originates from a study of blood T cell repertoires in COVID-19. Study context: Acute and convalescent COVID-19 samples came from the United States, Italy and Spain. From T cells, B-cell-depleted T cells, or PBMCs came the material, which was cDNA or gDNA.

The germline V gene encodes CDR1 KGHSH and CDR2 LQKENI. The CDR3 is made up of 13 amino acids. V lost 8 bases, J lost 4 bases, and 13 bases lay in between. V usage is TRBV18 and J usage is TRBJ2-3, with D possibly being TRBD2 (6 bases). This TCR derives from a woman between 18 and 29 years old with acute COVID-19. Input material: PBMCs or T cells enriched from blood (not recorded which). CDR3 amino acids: CASAPRGADTQYF. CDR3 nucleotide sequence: TGTGCCAGCGCCCCGCGGGGCGCAGATACGCAGTATTTT. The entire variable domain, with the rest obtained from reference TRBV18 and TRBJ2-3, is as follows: NAGVMQNPRHLVRRRGQEARLRCSPMKGHSHVYWYRQLPEEGLKFMVYLQKENIIDESGMPKERFSAEFPKEGPSILRIQQVVRGDSAAYFCASAPRGADTQYFGPGTRLTVL.